These 23 T cell receptor beta chains were all obtained from the same sample, sequenced in a study of identical twins. Each CDR3 protein is one row after TCRdb ran MiXCR on the 5' RACE reads. The data hold approximately 1.8 million distinct CDR3 sequences, with about 30% observed a single time. Sequences were obtained from cord blood. All receptors come from a newborn girl in good health.

This clonotype was seen a handful of times. The rearrangement uses TRBV29-1 and TRBJ2-1, with 12 bases identical to TRBD2. Germline V gene lookup returns CDR1 SQVTM and CDR2 ANQGSEA. The ends lost 6 bases at V and 6 bases at J; junction bases unmatched: 9. The CDR3 has 15 amino acids. The CDR3 is CSVASGRGSGNEQFF. The CDR3 DNA reads as TGCAGCGTAGCTAGCGGGAGGGGCTCAGGCAATGAGCAGTTCTTC.

DNA of the CDR3: TGCAGTGCTAGGGAAGGTGGACAGGGAAATCAGCCCCAGCATTTT. It encodes CSAREGGQGNQPQHF. This rearrangement joins TRBV20-1 to TRBJ1-5; 8 bases align to TRBD1. With 3 bases clipped from V and 4 bases from J, the junction kept 8 bases outside the gene matches. The CDR3 totals 15 residues. Germline values: CDR1 DFQATT, CDR2 SNEGSKA (reference sequence).

This chain uses TRBV9 with TRBJ2-5; 9 nucleotides agree with TRBD2. Germline lookup yields CDR1 SGDLS and CDR2 YYNGEE. With V trimmed by 2 bases and J by 11 bases, 16 bases remained unmatched. CDR3 length: 16 residues. The CDR3 DNA reads TGTGCCAGCAGCGTGGCCGGGTCTAGCGGGATCTATGAGCAGTACTTC. It specifies CASSVAGSSGIYEQYF.

This CDR3 is CSAESGGGYNEQFF. DNA for the CDR3: TGCAGTGCTGAGAGCGGGGGGGGCTACAATGAGCAGTTCTTC. The chain combines TRBV20-1 with TRBJ2-1, with TRBD2 matching over 10 bases. This CDR3 region has 14 residues. Germline CDR1 reads DFQATT; CDR2 reads SNEGSKA (reference sequence). V lost 5 bases, J lost 3 bases, and 4 bases stayed unmatched.

The chain is built from TRBV20-1 and TRBJ2-3; 7 bases match TRBD2. The CDR3 length is 14 residues. The V segment lost 7 bases and the J segment 0 bases; nucleotides outside the gene matches: 7. CDR1 and CDR2 from the germline V gene are DFQATT and SNEGSKA (reference sequence). The CDR3 loop reads CSGDYPSSTDTQYF. In DNA, the CDR3 is TGCAGTGGGGACTACCCTTCTAGCACAGATACGCAGTATTTT.

This rearrangement joins TRBV20-1 to TRBJ1-1; a possible D gene is TRBD1 (5 bases). CDR1 is DFQATT and CDR2 is SNEGSKA in the germline V gene (reference sequence). V gave up 0 bases and J gave up 1 base, with 15 bases separating them. The CDR3 is 16 amino acids. CDR3 nucleotide sequence: TGCAGTGCTAGAGATACCGGGGCAAGGGGGAACACTGAAGCTTTCTTT. Translation gives CSARDTGARGNTEAFF.

The chain employs TRBV4-1 and TRBJ2-1; weak D call: TRBD2 (5 bases). Looked up from germline, CDR1 is MGHRA and CDR2 is YSYEKL. This CDR3 comprises 13 residues. V was trimmed by 6 bases and J by 6 bases, leaving 12 bases between them. CDR3 protein: CASRRTGFNEQFF. DNA for the CDR3: TGCGCCAGCAGACGGACTGGCTTCAATGAGCAGTTCTTC.

This clonotype was seen a few times. The chain carries TRBV27 and TRBJ1-2; possibly TRBD1 for D (6 bases). This CDR3 spans 15 amino acids. Deletions cut 6 bases from V and 3 bases from J, with 17 bases between. CDR1 MNHEY and CDR2 SMNVEV come from the germline V gene (reference sequence). This CDR3 is CASRTITGIDYGYTF. CDR3 DNA sequence: TGTGCCAGCAGAACCATTACAGGGATCGACTATGGCTACACCTTC.

V is TRBV4-1 and J is TRBJ1-1; D remains unclear. CDR3 length: 13 amino acids. Trimming removed 1 base at V and 7 bases at J, with 10 bases between. Germline V gene data show CDR1 as MGHRA and CDR2 as YSYEKL. DNA for the CDR3: TGCGCCAGCAGCCAAGCCATCGACAATGAAGCTTTCTTT. It specifies CASSQAIDNEAFF.

The chain is built from TRBV5-6 and TRBJ1-3; D unclear. The CDR3 is made up of 13 amino acids. Germline CDR1 SGHDT, CDR2 YYEEEE. Between the trimmed V and J ends, which lost 4 bases and 4 bases, there was a span of 9 bases. The CDR3 is CASSISAGNTIYF. The CDR3, as DNA: TGTGCCAGCAGCATATCCGCCGGAAACACCATATATTTT.

This clonotype was counted only a few times. The chain couples TRBV4-2 to TRBJ2-1, with 8 bases lining up with TRBD2. Trimming removed 0 bases from V and 6 bases from J; junction bases left unmatched: 7. The CDR3 loop spans 16 amino acids. Germline CDR1 is LGHNA and CDR2 is YNFKEQ. The chain's CDR3 is CASSQDRSGRSNEQFF. In nucleotides, the CDR3 is TGTGCCAGCAGCCAAGATCGGAGCGGGAGAAGCAATGAGCAGTTCTTC.

The chain uses TRBV15 and TRBJ1-2; unclear D gene. V was pared by 0 bases and J by 4 bases, with 6 bases between. CDR1 and CDR2 from the germline V gene are LNHNV and YYDKDF (reference sequence). The CDR3 spans 13 residues. The DNA of the CDR3 is TGTGCCACCAGCAGAGATCCCAGCTATGGCTACACCTTC. It specifies CATSRDPSYGYTF.

This clonotype showed up just a few times. The chain links TRBV4-2 to TRBJ2-7; weak D call: TRBD2 (5 bases). CDR3 length equals 14 residues. The ends were cut back, 0 bases at V and 7 bases at J, with 13 bases in the middle. Germline V gene data show CDR1 as LGHNA and CDR2 as YNFKEQ. In DNA, the CDR3 is TGTGCCAGCAGCCAAGAATGGACTGACAATGAGCAGTACTTC. Translation: CASSQEWTDNEQYF.

V usage is TRBV30 and J usage is TRBJ2-1; D is ambiguous. The germline CDR1 and CDR2 sequences are GTSNPN and SVGIG (reference sequence). The V end was cut by 2 bases, the J end by 10 bases, with 9 bases between. This CDR3 comprises 11 residues. The CDR3 sequence: CAWSLRNEQFF. In nucleotides, the CDR3 is TGTGCCTGGAGTTTGCGTAACGAGCAGTTCTTC.

The chain employs TRBV12-3 or TRBV12-4 and TRBJ1-4; possibly TRBD1 for D (5 bases). The CDR3 sequence is 12 residues long. Trimming left V 8 bases short and J 4 bases short, with 8 bases between. The CDR3 protein is CASGGDNEKLFF. The CDR3 DNA reads as TGTGCCAGCGGGGGGGATAATGAAAAACTGTTTTTT.

About this clonotype itself: Here the CDR3 omits its conserved ending phenylalanine or tryptophan, so a read error is the likely source. The chain combines TRBV11-2 with TRBJ2-1; 11 bases line up with TRBD2. With V trimmed by 1 base and J by 4 bases, 9 bases remained unmatched. CDR3 length: 18 residues. Germline V lookup: CDR1 SGHAT, CDR2 FQNNGV. In DNA, the CDR3 is TGTGCCAGCAGCTTAGTGGGGGGCTCTAGCGGGGGGTACAATGAGCAGTTCTTA. It encodes CASSLVGGSSGGYNEQFL.

This chain uses TRBV5-1 with TRBJ1-1, with 8 bases lining up with TRBD1. Trimming removed 2 bases from V and 8 bases from J; junction bases left unmatched: 5. CDR1 SGHRS and CDR2 YFSETQ come from the germline V gene. There are 13 residues in the CDR3. The CDR3 spells CASSLGQGREAFF. The DNA for the CDR3 is TGCGCCAGCAGCTTAGGACAGGGACGGGAAGCTTTCTTT. Combining the CDR3 with reference TRBV5-1 and TRBJ1-1 gives the whole variable domain KAGVTQTPRYLIKTRGQQVTLSCSPISGHRSVSWYQQTPGQGLQFLFEYFSETQRNKGNFPGRFSGRQFSNSRSEMNVSTLELGDSALYLCASSLGQGREAFFGQGTRLTVV.

The V gene is TRBV24-1, the J gene TRBJ2-1; 7 bases fit TRBD1. CDR1 and CDR2 from the germline V gene are KGHDR and SFDVKD. The V and J ends lost 3 bases and 0 bases, in that order; junction bases with no gene match: 4. This CDR3 has 16 amino acids. Here the CDR3 reads CATSDLTGTSYNEQFF. The CDR3 DNA reads TGTGCCACCAGTGATCTGACAGGGACCTCCTACAATGAGCAGTTCTTC.

Only a few counts were recorded for this clonotype. V is TRBV7-9 and J is TRBJ2-1, with D tentatively TRBD2 (6 bases). Trimming took off 5 bases at V and 9 bases at J, with 11 bases between the two ends. The germline V gene encodes CDR1 SEHNR and CDR2 FQNEAQ (reference sequence). The CDR3 covers 12 residues. CDR3 DNA: TGTGCCAGCAGCCGGACCGGGAGTGAGCAGTTCTTC. It translates to CASSRTGSEQFF.

This chain connects TRBV7-2 to TRBJ1-1, with TRBD1 matching 7 bases. Germline V lookup: CDR1 SGHTA, CDR2 FQGNSA. This CDR3 has 15 amino acids. Trimming at V came to 1 base and at J to 1 base, leaving 3 bases not matched to a gene. DNA for the CDR3: TGTGCCAGCAGCTTAGGAAGGACAGGGAACACTGAAGCTTTCTTT. Translated: CASSLGRTGNTEAFF.

This clonotype was seen more than once but under ten times. The chain links TRBV10-3 to TRBJ2-2; no clear D. Germline CDR1 ENHRY, CDR2 SYGVKD. The CDR3 loop spans 16 amino acids. The V end lost 6 bases, the J end lost 0 bases, and 14 bases lay between the germline ends. Here the CDR3 DNA reads TGTGCCATCAGGGTGGGCCTCACGTCGAACACCGGGGAGCTGTTTTTT. Protein sequence: CAIRVGLTSNTGELFF.

This clonotype occurred once. The genes are TRBV6-6 and TRBJ2-7, with no clear D. V shed 2 bases and J shed 0 bases, with 11 bases lying between them. This CDR3 has 15 amino acids. CDR1 is MNHNY and CDR2 is SVGAGI in the germline V gene (reference sequence). CDR3 sequence reads: CASSYPKAGSYEQYF. As DNA, the CDR3 is TGTGCCAGCAGTTACCCCAAGGCAGGCTCCTACGAGCAGTACTTC.

This clonotype was found a few times. The CDR3: CASSLVSAYSNQPQHF. The DNA of the CDR3 is TGTGCCAGCAGCTTAGTTTCAGCATATAGCAATCAGCCCCAGCATTTT. The gene calls are TRBV7-2 and TRBJ1-5; D gene uncertain. The CDR3 consists of 16 residues. Germline CDR1 reads SGHTA; CDR2 reads FQGNSA. The V and J ends lost 1 base and 0 bases respectively, with 10 bases between them.